Detailed here is one T cell receptor beta chain. What antigen it recognizes has not been identified. The sample holds no much larger clone one base away, and base qualities are not on file. Using the deep immunoSEQ assay, multiplex PCR amplified TCR CDR3 regions from genomic DNA. Extracted genomic DNA from each cell subset was distributed evenly across all wells of several immunoSEQ 96-well plates, and each plate was treated as a replicate. For sorted subsets, 200 to 250 ng of genomic DNA, equivalent to 25,000 to 35,000 T cell genomes, went into each replicate PCR. The purified libraries were quantified using a Qubit 3.0 fluorometer, sized with a Bioanalyzer 2100, and then quantified again using the KAPA Library Quantification kit. A separate single-read 150-cycle Illumina NextSeq 550 flow cell was used to sequence each immunoSEQ 96-well plate. The study's processing was this. Because the immunoSEQ output held only junctional sequences and lacked quality scores, the filtering could not match the filtering applied to full-length reads. To assign V/J genes and CDR3, sequences were annotated using PyIR, a Python wrapper for IgBLAST v1.9, with IMGT germline references. Reads were filtered out if the reads had weak V/J assignments (E-value above 1e-6), no CDR3, stop codons, out-of-frame junctions, or ambiguous translated residues. V3J clonotypes were defined as sequences sharing the same inferred V gene, J gene, and CDR3 amino acid sequence. To compute the percentage overlap between repertoires, the number of shared unique clonotypes was divided by the size of the smaller repertoire. Three approaches were used to assess repertoire richness: RTK rarefaction, the Chao1 estimator, and Recon v2.1 estimates of unobserved clonotypes. Generation probabilities for all TCRbeta clonotypes obtained by the gDNA method from a handful of donors were computed using OLGA. TCRdb took over this immuneACCESS table, retaining in-frame rearrangements with V and J assigned. Such tables are incomplete; in checked studies, under half of the missing clones stem from an unresolved V gene, and the remainder is unexplained. That table gives V, J and clone size, and the DNA gave D and trimming. Across this sample there are roughly 770,000 clones, with 90% to 98% seen only once. 0.2% to 0.25% of the sample is taken by the ten largest.

CD8 naive samples consisted of CD45RO-negative cells that were positively selected for CCR7, yielding a CD45RA+CCR7+ population without TemRA cells. The donors were healthy, HIV-negative adults with no recently reported acute infections or vaccinations. Every donor was a Caucasian adult residing in Nashville, Tennessee, USA. After blood collection by leukapheresis, PBMCs were isolated using Ficoll-Histopaque density gradient centrifugation and then cryopreserved in the vapor phase of liquid nitrogen. Analytical flow cytometry was used to check the purity and quantity of every magnetically sorted T cell population. From each sorted fraction, genomic DNA was isolated and quantified by UV absorbance on a Nanodrop 2000c. This record belongs to a study of shared clonotypes between healthy human individuals (TCRdb year 2020). Study-wide context: Three men and a couple of women, aged 18 to 49 years, made up the cohort. For each donor, CD4 naive and CD4 memory were each run on three plates, CD8 naive on two plates, and CD8 memory on one plate. To estimate repertoire size and how much clonotypes are shared between individuals, the study performed deep sequencing of blood TCR repertoires from about five healthy adults. Different laboratories and diverse techniques were used to prepare libraries and sequence TCR repertoires, to increase sequencing depth and limit assay-specific biases. Between about 0.94 and 8.9 billion PBMCs per donor were obtained by leukapheresis.

General conclusions and limits of the study: Sampling was restricted to blood, and TCR repertoires in tissue are likely to differ from TCR repertoires in blood. Naive subsets generally had larger estimated clonotype richness than memory subsets. Because the study included only a small number of donors, the genetic and exposure-history diversity represented was limited. Across four donors, about 5% of naive CD4, 3% to 4% of naive CD8, approximately 2.5% of memory CD4, and approximately 0.4% of memory CD8 clonotypes were shared. Pairwise subsampling led to the expectation that sequencing depth would affect the degree of clonotype sharing among donors. Clonotypes shared by all four sorted-subset donors showed higher generation probabilities than non-shared clonotypes. Rarefaction of sorted-subset datasets indicated incomplete sequencing despite the large sequencing depth.

Sequenced input: naive CD8+ T cells sorted from blood. What the cell subset or site label conveys for this sample: CD45RA+CCR7+. The TCR comes from a man aged 25-40 years in good health.

The CDR3 corresponds to CASILPGLAGGKVQFF. The sequenced DNA: TGTGCCAGCATCCTCCCGGGACTAGCGGGAGGGAAGGTGCAGTTCTTC. The rearrangement joined TRBV7-9 to TRBJ2-1; 16 bases in the middle match TRBD2. V ends up 7 bases short and J 12 bases short, with an unmatched junction base count of 12. Reading from cysteine to phenylalanine, the CDR3 counts 16 amino acids. Just CDR3 DNA is preserved here, 48 bases in frame from base 1. Based on the germline V gene (reference sequence), the CDR1 and CDR2 sequences are SEHNR and FQNEAQ.